The rows below give T cell receptor beta chains drawn from one sample of a study of blood T cell repertoires in COVID-19. Profiled with immunoSEQ multiplex PCR; TCRdb holds only in-frame clones, not every one. The table shows about 180,000 clones, with 75% to 90% occurring only once. The specimen sequenced was peripheral blood. These TCRs come from a man between 60 and 75 years old with acute or convalescent COVID-19. CDR3s include the opening cysteine and the closing phenylalanine or tryptophan. D genes are given only for firm matches. Rows give clone size only sometimes, using once, few, many, or a class for an expanded clone.

D: .
V: TRBV6-5
size: .
J: TRBJ1-3
DNA: TGTGCCAGCAAGGGGGACCTGGGAGGAAACACCATATATTTT
CDR3: CASKGDLGGNTIYF

D: .
V: TRBV28
size: .
J: TRBJ1-4
DNA: TGTGCCAGCCTAAGGGGCACTAATGAAAAACTGTTTTTT
CDR3: CASLRGTNEKLFF

D: TRBD2
V: TRBV15
size: once
J: TRBJ2-7
DNA: TGTGCCACCAGCAGAGGACCCGGGACTAGCGGAATCTTAGGCTACGAGCAGTACTTC
CDR3: CATSRGPGTSGILGYEQYF

D: TRBD2
V: TRBV7-3
size: .
J: TRBJ2-3
DNA: TGTGCCAGCAGTGCAGCGGGAGATGTCACAGATACGCAGTATTTT
CDR3: CASSAAGDVTDTQYF

D: .
V: TRBV3-1/TRBV3-2
size: once
J: TRBJ2-7
DNA: TGTGCCAGCAGTCCCGGACTTGGCTACGAGCAGTACTTC
CDR3: CASSPGLGYEQYF

D: TRBD2
V: TRBV3-1/TRBV3-2
size: once
J: TRBJ2-1
DNA: TGTGCCAGCAGCCAGGCACTAGCGGGGAAATACAATGAGCAGTTCTTC
CDR3: CASSQALAGKYNEQFF

D: TRBD2
V: TRBV6-1
size: .
J: TRBJ2-1
DNA: TGTGCCAGCAGTGAAGGGGGGACTAGCGTCAATGAGCAGTTCTTC
CDR3: CASSEGGTSVNEQFF

D: .
V: TRBV7-2
size: .
J: TRBJ2-3
DNA: TGTGCCAGCAGCCTTACAGGGCCCACAGATACGCAGTATTTT
CDR3: CASSLTGPTDTQYF

D: .
V: TRBV19
size: .
J: TRBJ2-1
DNA: TGTGCCAGTAGTATAGTGGGGACACGTGGGTCGCCCTCCTACAATGAGCAGTTCTTC
CDR3: CASSIVGTRGSPSYNEQFF

D: .
V: TRBV9
size: .
J: TRBJ1-6
DNA: TGTGCCAGCAGCGCTACCATGAATAATTCACCCCTCCACTTT
CDR3: CASSATMNNSPLHF

D: .
V: TRBV18
size: few
J: TRBJ1-6
DNA: TGTGCCAGCTCACCGACAGAGACAAATTCACCCCTCCACTTT
CDR3: CASSPTETNSPLHF

D: .
V: TRBV7-3
size: .
J: TRBJ2-2
DNA: TGTGCCAGCAGAAATAAACAGGGCTCCGGGGAGCTGTTTTTT
CDR3: CASRNKQGSGELFF

D: .
V: TRBV24-1
size: .
J: TRBJ1-3
DNA: TGTGCCACCAGTGATTTTAGCAGGGGCGCGGGGGGCGACACCATATATTTT
CDR3: CATSDFSRGAGGDTIYF

D: TRBD1
V: TRBV5-4
size: .
J: TRBJ2-1
DNA: TGTGCCAGCAGCATACCGGGACAGGGAGGCAATGAGCAGTTCTTC
CDR3: CASSIPGQGGNEQFF

D: .
V: TRBV14
size: .
J: TRBJ2-6
DNA: TGTGCCAGCAGCCAAGATGGAGGTGCGGGGGCCAACGTCCTGACTTTC
CDR3: CASSQDGGAGANVLTF

D: TRBD1
V: TRBV7-2
size: .
J: TRBJ1-4
DNA: TGTGCCAGCAGCTTAGACAGGGGAGAACTGTTTTTT
CDR3: CASSLDRGELFF

D: TRBD2
V: TRBV7-7
size: .
J: TRBJ2-7
DNA: TGTGCTAGCAGCCTATGGGGGGGTTCCTACGAGCAGTACTTC
CDR3: CASSLWGGSYEQYF

D: .
V: TRBV7-9
size: .
J: TRBJ2-2
DNA: TGTGCCAGCAGCCCTAGGGGGGGGAAAAACACCGGGGAGCTGTTTTTT
CDR3: CASSPRGGKNTGELFF

D: TRBD1
V: TRBV6-5
size: .
J: TRBJ2-7
DNA: TGTGCCAGCAGTTACTCGAGACAGGGTACCCACGAGCAGTACTTC
CDR3: CASSYSRQGTHEQYF

D: TRBD1
V: TRBV5-4
size: .
J: TRBJ1-1
DNA: TGTGCCAGCAGACCACAGGGGATGAACACTGAAGCTTTCTTT
CDR3: CASRPQGMNTEAFF

D: .
V: TRBV29-1
size: .
J: TRBJ2-2
DNA: TGCAGCGTTGAGGGCAGCACCGGGGAGCTGTTTTTT
CDR3: CSVEGSTGELFF

D: TRBD1
V: TRBV10-3
size: .
J: TRBJ1-3
DNA: TGTGCCATCCGGGACAGGGAGTTTGCTGGAAACACCATATATTTT
CDR3: CAIRDREFAGNTIYF

D: TRBD1
V: TRBV28
size: .
J: TRBJ1-6
DNA: TGTGCCAGCAGACCACAGGGGCGTCACTCACCCCTCCACTTT
CDR3: CASRPQGRHSPLHF

D: TRBD1
V: TRBV28
size: .
J: TRBJ2-5
DNA: TGTGCCAGCAGTTTAAACAGGGGAGAGACCCAGTACTTC
CDR3: CASSLNRGETQYF

D: .
V: TRBV4-1
size: .
J: TRBJ1-1
DNA: TGCGCCAGCAGCCAAGGGATCAGGCTGAACACTGAAGCTTTCTTT
CDR3: CASSQGIRLNTEAFF

D: .
V: TRBV5-1
size: .
J: TRBJ2-7
DNA: TGCGCCAGCAGCTTGGCCAGTCCCCCCCCCTCCTACGAGCAGTACTTC
CDR3: CASSLASPPPSYEQYF

D: TRBD1
V: TRBV7-3
size: few
J: TRBJ1-1
DNA: TGTGCCAGCAGCCCACAGGGGTGGAACACTGAAGCTTTCTTT
CDR3: CASSPQGWNTEAFF

D: .
V: TRBV7-2
size: .
J: TRBJ2-5
DNA: TGTGCCAGCAGCCTCCGGGACTTTCAAGAGACCCAGTACTTC
CDR3: CASSLRDFQETQYF

D: .
V: TRBV2
size: .
J: TRBJ2-2
DNA: TGTGCCAGCAGTGATCGGGGGGCTACCGGGGAGCTGTTTTTT
CDR3: CASSDRGATGELFF

D: .
V: TRBV29-1
size: .
J: TRBJ1-2
DNA: TGCAGCGTTGATCAGGCAAACTATGGCTACACCTTC
CDR3: CSVDQANYGYTF

D: TRBD1
V: TRBV2
size: .
J: TRBJ2-7
DNA: TGTGCCAGCCTCTTGGGACAGCGCTACGAGCAGTACTTC
CDR3: CASLLGQRYEQYF

D: .
V: TRBV9
size: .
J: TRBJ2-1
DNA: TGTGCCAGCAGCGTAGATTTTCGGGGTCACAATGAGCAGTTCTTC
CDR3: CASSVDFRGHNEQFF

D: TRBD1
V: TRBV7-9
size: once
J: TRBJ1-6
DNA: TGTGCCAGCAGCAAACGACAGGGGCTACCCCTCCACTTT
CDR3: CASSKRQGLPLHF

D: .
V: TRBV18
size: .
J: TRBJ2-2
DNA: TGTGCCAGCTCCAAAGGGGTTGACACCGGGGAGCTGTTTTTT
CDR3: CASSKGVDTGELFF

D: .
V: TRBV7-9
size: .
J: TRBJ1-1
DNA: TGTGCCAGCAGCCCGAGGGGAGGGGTGAACACTGAAGCTTTCTTT
CDR3: CASSPRGGVNTEAFF

D: .
V: TRBV28
size: few
J: TRBJ2-5
DNA: TGTGCCAGCTCCCCACCCTTCATACGGAGGCAAGAGACCCAGTACTTC
CDR3: CASSPPFIRRQETQYF

D: TRBD2
V: TRBV5-1
size: few
J: TRBJ2-7
DNA: TGCGCCAGCAGCTCAACTAGCGGAACAATCAACTACGAGCAGTACTTC
CDR3: CASSSTSGTINYEQYF

D: TRBD1
V: TRBV19
size: .
J: TRBJ1-4
DNA: TGTGCCAGTAGAGACAGGGGGCTTATTAGTGAAAAACTGTTTTTT
CDR3: CASRDRGLISEKLFF

D: TRBD1
V: TRBV10-3
size: .
J: TRBJ2-2
DNA: TGTGCCACTGGTCGGACAGGGGACACCGGGGAGCTGTTTTTT
CDR3: CATGRTGDTGELFF

D: .
V: TRBV19
size: .
J: TRBJ2-2
DNA: TGTGCCAGTAGTTTTGGGGGGAAGACCGGGGAGCTGTTTTTT
CDR3: CASSFGGKTGELFF

D: TRBD2
V: TRBV7-9
size: .
J: TRBJ2-5
DNA: TGTGCCAGCAGCTTACCGGGACTAGCGGGGACGGGGAAAGAGACCCAGTACTTC
CDR3: CASSLPGLAGTGKETQYF

D: .
V: TRBV20-1
size: .
J: TRBJ2-1
DNA: TGCAGTGCTCCTCACGGGAATGAGCAGTTCTTC
CDR3: CSAPHGNEQFF

D: .
V: TRBV28
size: .
J: TRBJ1-5
DNA: TGTGCCAGCAAATTATCGTCTCGAGGCAATCAGCCCCAGCATTTT
CDR3: CASKLSSRGNQPQHF

D: .
V: TRBV21-1
size: .
J: TRBJ2-3
DNA: TGTGCCGGCAGCAAATCGAGGGCCAAGGGAGCGGGAGATAAAGATACGCAGTATTTT
CDR3: CAGSKSRAKGAGDKDTQYF

D: TRBD1
V: TRBV28
size: .
J: TRBJ2-7
DNA: TGTGCCAGCAGTTCCTCAGGGACAGACTCCTACGAGCAGTACTTC
CDR3: CASSSSGTDSYEQYF

D: .
V: TRBV24-1
size: .
J: TRBJ2-7
DNA: TGTGCCACCAGTGGGCAGGGGGGATTCTACGAGCAGTACTTC
CDR3: CATSGQGGFYEQYF

D: TRBD2
V: TRBV19
size: .
J: TRBJ2-1
DNA: TGTGCCAGTAGTACGGGACTAGCGGTGAATGAGCAGTTCTTC
CDR3: CASSTGLAVNEQFF

D: TRBD1
V: TRBV27
size: .
J: TRBJ2-7
DNA: TGTGCCAGCAGTTTGGGATTTCGTCGGACAGGGTCCTACGAGCAGTACTTC
CDR3: CASSLGFRRTGSYEQYF

D: TRBD2
V: TRBV4-1
size: .
J: TRBJ2-3
DNA: TGCGCCAGCAGCCAAGAGGGGACTAGCGGGCTCACAGATACGCAGTATTTT
CDR3: CASSQEGTSGLTDTQYF

D: .
V: TRBV19
size: .
J: TRBJ1-1
DNA: TGTGCCAGTAGTTTCGGGGTCGTTGCTTTCTTT
CDR3: CASSFGVVAFF

D: .
V: TRBV30
size: .
J: TRBJ2-1
DNA: TGTGCCTGGAGTAGCGGGCTCGCGAATGAGCAGTTCTTC
CDR3: CAWSSGLANEQFF

D: .
V: TRBV29-1
size: .
J: TRBJ1-3
DNA: TGCAGCGTGGACACAGGGTCTGGAAACACCATATATTTT
CDR3: CSVDTGSGNTIYF

D: TRBD1
V: TRBV19
size: .
J: TRBJ1-1
DNA: TGTGCCAGTAGTATGTTGGGGACAGGGGGTGAAGCTTTCTTT
CDR3: CASSMLGTGGEAFF

D: .
V: TRBV24-1
size: .
J: TRBJ2-3
DNA: TGTGCCACCAGTGAACGTAGCGGAACCACAGATACGCAGTATTTT
CDR3: CATSERSGTTDTQYF

D: TRBD2
V: TRBV10-3
size: .
J: TRBJ2-2
DNA: TGTGCCATCGCAGCGGGAGTGGGTGGCACCGGGGAGCTGTTTTTT
CDR3: CAIAAGVGGTGELFF

D: .
V: TRBV30
size: .
J: TRBJ1-2
DNA: TGTGCCTGGAGCCAACAGGCTTCAGGACCATACACCTTC
CDR3: CAWSQQASGPYTF

D: .
V: TRBV4-3
size: .
J: TRBJ1-2
DNA: TGCGCCAGCAGCCAAGAACGCAGGGACTACTATGGCTACACCTTC
CDR3: CASSQERRDYYGYTF

D: .
V: TRBV15
size: once
J: TRBJ1-1
DNA: TGTGCCACCAGCAGAGATCGAATCTCCGGCGGCTTCGTGGCTTTCTTT
CDR3: CATSRDRISGGFVAFF